This TCR beta chain stems from a study of cytomegalovirus exposure and HLA in healthy donors. Primers included in the PCR were 60 Vbeta and 13 Jbeta primers. This table comes from immunoSEQ multiplex PCR, and its TCRdb copy is limited to in-frame clones, with some not included. Of about 69,000 clones in the sample, more than 60% are singletons; the top ten hold roughly 15%. Findings of the study overall: It was likely that a cluster of highly shared sequence variants was a sequencing artifact. An analysis that was carried out later associated 15,000 to 20,000 TCR beta sequences with HLA alleles at 0.05 false discovery rate. Reported results showed that the classifier diagnosed cytomegalovirus status with high specificity and sensitivity. A later analysis showed TCR association rates differing by HLA locus, peaking at DRB1 and lowest at HLA-C.

A word on this clone: No antigen is known for it.

The clonotype was recovered from a male donor in good health and CMV-seropositive. Sequenced input: PBMCs.

The CDR3 DNA reads TGTGCCAGCAGTTACCAGACAGGGAAAGTCTACGAGCAGTACTTC. Translating gives CASSYQTGKVYEQYF. J is TRBJ2-7 and V is TRBV27; 7 bases align to TRBD1. This CDR3 region has 15 residues. V was pared by 4 bases and J by 3 bases, with 9 bases of the junction left unmatched. The germline V gene encodes CDR1 MNHEY and CDR2 SMNVEV (reference sequence).